A selection of T cell receptor beta chains follows, all from one sample in a study of blood T cell repertoires in COVID-19. Produced via immunoSEQ multiplex PCR; TCRdb's table is partial and in-frame only. This table has some 230,000 clones, about nine tenths appearing once. Material for sequencing was peripheral blood. All receptors derive from a man aged 30-40 years who had recovered from COVID-19. CDR3s include the opening cysteine and the closing phenylalanine or tryptophan. The order of the fields is D gene, J gene, V gene, CDR3 protein. A D gene is named only where the DNA matches it firmly.

D gene: -; J gene: TRBJ1-5; V gene: TRBV11-2; CDR3 protein: CASSLEGGSNQPQHF
D gene: -; J gene: TRBJ2-2; V gene: TRBV19; CDR3 protein: CASSSAGIGTGELFF
D gene: TRBD1; J gene: TRBJ1-2; V gene: TRBV5-6; CDR3 protein: CASSSTGVNGYTF
D gene: TRBD1; J gene: TRBJ2-2; V gene: TRBV6-1; CDR3 protein: CASSEAPWDRIYTGELFF
D gene: TRBD2; J gene: TRBJ2-1; V gene: TRBV7-2; CDR3 protein: CASRLAGGRDEQFF
D gene: -; J gene: TRBJ1-1; V gene: TRBV7-7; CDR3 protein: CASSLDSGTEAFF
D gene: TRBD1; J gene: TRBJ1-4; V gene: TRBV25-1; CDR3 protein: CASSDGQGNEKLFF
D gene: -; J gene: TRBJ1-2; V gene: TRBV11-2; CDR3 protein: CASSLVRAGSAGYTF
D gene: -; J gene: TRBJ2-6; V gene: TRBV13; CDR3 protein: CASSGMVSGSGANVLTF
D gene: TRBD1; J gene: TRBJ1-2; V gene: TRBV6-5; CDR3 protein: CASTPNGQGYGYTF
D gene: TRBD1; J gene: TRBJ2-1; V gene: TRBV5-1; CDR3 protein: CASSSGTGTYNEQFF
D gene: TRBD1; J gene: TRBJ1-2; V gene: TRBV11-1; CDR3 protein: CASSRTGDGYTF
D gene: TRBD1; J gene: TRBJ1-1; V gene: TRBV2; CDR3 protein: CASSADRGHTEAFF
D gene: TRBD2; J gene: TRBJ2-2; V gene: TRBV11-2; CDR3 protein: CASSLMTSGVRSGELFF
D gene: TRBD2; J gene: TRBJ2-1; V gene: TRBV24-1; CDR3 protein: CATSGLGGSSYNEQFF
D gene: TRBD1; J gene: TRBJ2-7; V gene: TRBV10-2; CDR3 protein: CASIIPGQEDEQYF
D gene: TRBD2; J gene: TRBJ2-7; V gene: TRBV7-2; CDR3 protein: CASSLAGTSGSYEQYF
D gene: -; J gene: TRBJ2-2; V gene: TRBV4-2; CDR3 protein: CASSQVASTGELFF
D gene: -; J gene: TRBJ2-5; V gene: TRBV6-2/TRBV6-3; CDR3 protein: CASSQSRETQYF
D gene: -; J gene: TRBJ2-3; V gene: TRBV5-1; CDR3 protein: CASSLADWVADTQYF
D gene: -; J gene: TRBJ2-7; V gene: TRBV10-1; CDR3 protein: CASSEGVPYEQYF
D gene: -; J gene: TRBJ2-7; V gene: TRBV28; CDR3 protein: CASSRGGTLFYEQYF
D gene: TRBD1; J gene: TRBJ1-2; V gene: TRBV7-8; CDR3 protein: CASTRPGTGYGYTF